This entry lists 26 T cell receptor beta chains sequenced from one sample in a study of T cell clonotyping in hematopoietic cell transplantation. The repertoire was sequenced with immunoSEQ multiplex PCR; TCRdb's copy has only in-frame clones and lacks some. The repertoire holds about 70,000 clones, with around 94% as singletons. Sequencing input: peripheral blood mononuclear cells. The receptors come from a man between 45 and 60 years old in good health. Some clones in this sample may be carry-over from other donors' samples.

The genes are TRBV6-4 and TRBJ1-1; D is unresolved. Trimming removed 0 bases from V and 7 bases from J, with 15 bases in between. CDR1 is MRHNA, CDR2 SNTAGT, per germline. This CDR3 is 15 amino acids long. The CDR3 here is CASSDSAEGSGEAFF. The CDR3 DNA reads TGTGCCAGCAGTGACTCAGCTGAAGGATCGGGTGAAGCTTTCTTT.

CDR3 sequence reads: CASSRGTGQTQYF. The CDR3 DNA follows: TGTGCCAGCAGCCGAGGGACAGGGCAGACCCAGTACTTC. J is TRBJ2-5 and V is TRBV13; 9 bases are shared with TRBD1. CDR1 is PRHDT, CDR2 FYEKMQ, per germline (reference sequence). The CDR3 has 13 amino acids. V lost 5 bases and J lost 6; bases outside the gene matches: 4.

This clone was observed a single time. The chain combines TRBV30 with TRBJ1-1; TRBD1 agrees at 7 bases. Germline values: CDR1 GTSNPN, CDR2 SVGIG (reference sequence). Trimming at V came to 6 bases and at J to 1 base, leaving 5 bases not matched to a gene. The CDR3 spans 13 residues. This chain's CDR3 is CACRDRPNTEAFF. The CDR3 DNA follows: TGTGCCTGTAGGGACAGACCGAACACTGAAGCTTTCTTT.

The CDR3 region is CASSQDYASLKRYEQYF. CDR3 coding DNA: TGCGCCAGCAGCCAAGACTACGCAAGTCTGAAAAGGTACGAGCAGTACTTC. The V and J genes are TRBV4-3 and TRBJ2-7, with D uncertain. The CDR3 has 17 amino acids. V lost 0 bases and J lost 4, with 19 bases in between. In germline, CDR1 is LGHNA, CDR2 YSLEER.

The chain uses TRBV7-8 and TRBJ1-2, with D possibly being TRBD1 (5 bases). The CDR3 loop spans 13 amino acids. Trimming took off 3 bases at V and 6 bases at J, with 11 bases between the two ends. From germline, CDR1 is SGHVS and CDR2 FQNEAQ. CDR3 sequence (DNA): TGTGCCAGCAGCTTTCTTGCAGGGAATGGCTACACCTTC. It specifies CASSFLAGNGYTF.

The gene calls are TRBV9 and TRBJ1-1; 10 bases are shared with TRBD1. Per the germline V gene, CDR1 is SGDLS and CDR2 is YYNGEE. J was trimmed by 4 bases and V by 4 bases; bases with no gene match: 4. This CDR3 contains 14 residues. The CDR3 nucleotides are TGTGCCAGCAGCCCAAGGACAGGGGGCACTGAAGCTTTCTTT. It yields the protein CASSPRTGGTEAFF.

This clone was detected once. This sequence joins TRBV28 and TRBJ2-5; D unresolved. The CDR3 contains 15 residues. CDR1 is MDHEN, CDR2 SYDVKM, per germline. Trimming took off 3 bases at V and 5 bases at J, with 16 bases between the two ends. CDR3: CASSFKLSTHETQYF. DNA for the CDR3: TGTGCCAGCAGTTTTAAGTTGTCTACCCATGAGACCCAGTACTTC. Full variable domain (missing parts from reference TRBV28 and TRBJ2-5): DVKVTQSSRYLVKRTGEKVFLECVQDMDHENMFWYRQDPGLGLRLIYFSYDVKMKEKGDIPEGYSVSREKKERFSLILESASTNQTSMYLCASSFKLSTHETQYFGPGTRLLVL.

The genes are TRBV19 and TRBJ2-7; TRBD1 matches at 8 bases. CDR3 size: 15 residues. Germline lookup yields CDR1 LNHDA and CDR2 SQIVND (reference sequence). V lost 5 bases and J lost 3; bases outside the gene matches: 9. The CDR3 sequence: CASSSGATGGYEQYF. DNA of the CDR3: TGTGCCAGTAGTTCGGGGGCTACAGGGGGCTACGAGCAGTACTTC.

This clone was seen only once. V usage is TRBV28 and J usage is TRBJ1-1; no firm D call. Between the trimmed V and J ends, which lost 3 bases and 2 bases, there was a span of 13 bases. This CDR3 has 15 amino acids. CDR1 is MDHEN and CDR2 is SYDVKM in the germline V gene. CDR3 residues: CASSLSAAGNTEAFF. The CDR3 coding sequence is TGTGCCAGCAGTTTGAGTGCAGCTGGCAACACTGAAGCTTTCTTT.

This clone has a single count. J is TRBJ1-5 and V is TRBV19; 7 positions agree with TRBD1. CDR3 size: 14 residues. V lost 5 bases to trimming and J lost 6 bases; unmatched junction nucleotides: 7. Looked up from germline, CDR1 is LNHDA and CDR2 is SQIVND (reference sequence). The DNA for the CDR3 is TGTGCCAGTAGTGGCCAGACAGGGTTTCAGCCCCAGCATTTT. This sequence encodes CASSGQTGFQPQHF.

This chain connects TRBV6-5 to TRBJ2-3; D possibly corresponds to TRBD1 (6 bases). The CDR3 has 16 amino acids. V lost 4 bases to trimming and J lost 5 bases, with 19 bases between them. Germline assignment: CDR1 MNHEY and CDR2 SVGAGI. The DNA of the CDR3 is TGTGCCAGCAGTTCCGGCCCGGACAGAGCAGGAGATACGCAGTATTTT. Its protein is CASSSGPDRAGDTQYF.

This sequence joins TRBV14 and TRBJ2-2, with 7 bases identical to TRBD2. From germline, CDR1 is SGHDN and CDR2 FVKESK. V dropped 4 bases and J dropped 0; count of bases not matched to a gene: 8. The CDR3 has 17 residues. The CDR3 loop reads CASSPLSGLANTGELFF. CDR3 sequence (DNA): TGTGCCAGCAGCCCCCTGAGTGGACTAGCGAACACCGGGGAGCTGTTTTTT.

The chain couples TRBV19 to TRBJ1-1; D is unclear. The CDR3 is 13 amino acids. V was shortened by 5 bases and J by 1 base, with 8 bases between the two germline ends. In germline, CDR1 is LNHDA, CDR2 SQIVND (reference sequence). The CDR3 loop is CASSLGSNTEAFF. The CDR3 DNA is TGTGCCAGTAGTCTAGGGTCGAACACTGAAGCTTTCTTT.

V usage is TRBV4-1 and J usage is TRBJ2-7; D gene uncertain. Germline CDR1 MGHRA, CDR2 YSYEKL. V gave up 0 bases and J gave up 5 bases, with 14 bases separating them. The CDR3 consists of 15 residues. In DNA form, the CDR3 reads TGCGCCAGCAGCCAAGATAGACCCCGACCAGACGAGCAGTACTTC. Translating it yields CASSQDRPRPDEQYF.

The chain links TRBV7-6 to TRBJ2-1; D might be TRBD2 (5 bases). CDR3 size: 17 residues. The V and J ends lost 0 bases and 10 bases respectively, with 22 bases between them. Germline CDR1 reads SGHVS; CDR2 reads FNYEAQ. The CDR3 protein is CASSLAGKERSGNEQFF. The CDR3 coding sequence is TGTGCCAGCAGCTTAGCGGGAAAGGAGAGATCCGGGAACGAGCAGTTCTTC.

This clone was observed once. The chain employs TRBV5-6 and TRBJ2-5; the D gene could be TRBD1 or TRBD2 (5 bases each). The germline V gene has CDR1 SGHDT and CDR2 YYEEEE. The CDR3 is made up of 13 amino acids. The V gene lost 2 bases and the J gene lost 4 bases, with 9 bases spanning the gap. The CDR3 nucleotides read TGTGCCAGCAGCTTTGGGGACCTAGAGACCCAGTACTTC. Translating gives CASSFGDLETQYF.

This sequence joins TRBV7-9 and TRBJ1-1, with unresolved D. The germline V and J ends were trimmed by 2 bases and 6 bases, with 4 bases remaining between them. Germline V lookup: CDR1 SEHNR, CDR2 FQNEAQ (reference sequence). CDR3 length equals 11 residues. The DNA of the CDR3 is TGTGCCAGCAGCTTACTCGCTGAAGCTTTCTTT. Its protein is CASSLLAEAFF.

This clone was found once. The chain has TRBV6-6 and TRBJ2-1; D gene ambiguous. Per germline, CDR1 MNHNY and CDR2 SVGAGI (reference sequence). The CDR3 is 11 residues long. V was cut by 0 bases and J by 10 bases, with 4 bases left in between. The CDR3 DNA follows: TGTGCCAGCAGTTACTCGGTAGAGCAGTTCTTC. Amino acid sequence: CASSYSVEQFF.

CDR3: CASSIDRGTATGELFF. As DNA, the CDR3 is TGTGCCAGTAGTATAGATAGGGGGACAGCCACCGGGGAGCTGTTTTTT. This chain links TRBV19 with TRBJ2-2, with TRBD1 matching over 7 bases. Germline lookup yields CDR1 LNHDA and CDR2 SQIVND (reference sequence). This CDR3 has 16 amino acids. Unmatched junction bases numbered 5, after V lost 0 bases and J lost 4 bases. Drawing the rest from reference TRBV19 and TRBJ2-2, the complete variable domain is DGGITQSPKYLFRKEGQNVTLSCEQNLNHDAMYWYRQDPGQGLRLIYYSQIVNDFQKGDIAEGYSVSREKKESFPLTVTSAQKNPTAFYLCASSIDRGTATGELFFGEGSRLTVL.

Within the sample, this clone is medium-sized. CDR3 loop: CASRWRGTTNTEAFF. Written as DNA, the CDR3 is TGTGCCAGCAGATGGCGGGGGACCACGAACACTGAAGCTTTCTTT. The rearrangement joins TRBV13 to TRBJ1-1; a weak D match, TRBD1 (5 bases). This CDR3 is built from 15 residues. Germline V gene sequence: CDR1 PRHDT, CDR2 FYEKMQ (reference sequence). V lost 6 bases and J 1 base, leaving 15 bases between the germline ends.

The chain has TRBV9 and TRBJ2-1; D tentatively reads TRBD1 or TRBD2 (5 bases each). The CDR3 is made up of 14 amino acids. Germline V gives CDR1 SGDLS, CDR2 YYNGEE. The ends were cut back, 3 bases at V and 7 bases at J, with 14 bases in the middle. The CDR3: CASSARGAQNEQFF. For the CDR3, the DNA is TGTGCCAGCAGCGCCCGAGGGGCTCAGAATGAGCAGTTCTTC.

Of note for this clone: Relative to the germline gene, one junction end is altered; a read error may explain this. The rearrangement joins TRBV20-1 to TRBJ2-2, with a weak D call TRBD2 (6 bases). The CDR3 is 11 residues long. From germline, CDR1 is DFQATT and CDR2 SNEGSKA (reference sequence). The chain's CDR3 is CSGEDTGELFF. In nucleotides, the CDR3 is TGTTCGGGGGAAGACACCGGGGAGCTGTTTTTT.

CDR3 DNA: TGTGCCAGCAGCTCTAGGGGACAGATCTCTGGAAACACCATATATTTT. Amino acids: CASSSRGQISGNTIYF. The gene calls are TRBV28 and TRBJ1-3; 7 positions agree with TRBD1. V lost 6 bases and J lost 0; bases outside the gene matches: 8. The CDR3 consists of 16 residues. Per germline, CDR1 MDHEN and CDR2 SYDVKM.

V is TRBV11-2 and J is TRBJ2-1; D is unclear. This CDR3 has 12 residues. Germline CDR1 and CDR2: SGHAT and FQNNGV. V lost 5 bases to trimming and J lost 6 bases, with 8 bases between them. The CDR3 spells CASSPTPNEQFF. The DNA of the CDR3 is TGTGCCAGCAGCCCTACCCCCAATGAGCAGTTCTTC. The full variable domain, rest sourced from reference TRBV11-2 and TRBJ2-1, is EAGVAQSPRYKIIEKRQSVAFWCNPISGHATLYWYQQILGQGPKLLIQFQNNGVVDDSQLPKDRFSAERLKGVDSTLKIQPAKLEDSAVYLCASSPTPNEQFFGPGTRLTVL.

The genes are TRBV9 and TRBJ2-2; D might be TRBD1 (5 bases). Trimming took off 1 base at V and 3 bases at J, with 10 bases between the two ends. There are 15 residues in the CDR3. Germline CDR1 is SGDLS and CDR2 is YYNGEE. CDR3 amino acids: CASSVSAGYTGELFF. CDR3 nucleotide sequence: TGTGCCAGCAGCGTATCGGCAGGGTACACCGGGGAGCTGTTTTTT.

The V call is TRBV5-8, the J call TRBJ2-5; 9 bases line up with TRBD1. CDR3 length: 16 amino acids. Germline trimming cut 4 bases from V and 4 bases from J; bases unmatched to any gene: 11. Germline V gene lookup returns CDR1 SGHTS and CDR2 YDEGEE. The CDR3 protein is CASSPRVQGATETQYF. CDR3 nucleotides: TGTGCCAGCAGCCCTAGGGTACAGGGGGCGACAGAGACCCAGTACTTC.